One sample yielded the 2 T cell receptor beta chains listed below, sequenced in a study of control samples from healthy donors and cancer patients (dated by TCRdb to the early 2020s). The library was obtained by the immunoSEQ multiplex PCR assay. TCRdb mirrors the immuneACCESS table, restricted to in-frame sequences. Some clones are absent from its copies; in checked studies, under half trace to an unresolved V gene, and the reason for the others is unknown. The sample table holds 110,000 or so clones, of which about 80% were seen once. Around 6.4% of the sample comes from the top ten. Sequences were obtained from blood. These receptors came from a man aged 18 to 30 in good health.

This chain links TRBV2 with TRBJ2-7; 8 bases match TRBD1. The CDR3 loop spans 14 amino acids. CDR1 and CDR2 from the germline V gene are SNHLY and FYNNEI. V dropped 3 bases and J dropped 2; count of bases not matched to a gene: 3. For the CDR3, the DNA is TGTGCCAGCAGTGAGGACAGGGCCCCCTACGAGCAGTACTTC. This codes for CASSEDRAPYEQYF.

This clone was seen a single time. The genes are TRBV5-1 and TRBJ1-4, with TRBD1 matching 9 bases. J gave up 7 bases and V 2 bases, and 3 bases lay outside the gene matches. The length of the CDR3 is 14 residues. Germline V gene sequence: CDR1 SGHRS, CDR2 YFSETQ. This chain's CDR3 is CASSLQGASEKLFF. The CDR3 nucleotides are TGCGCCAGCAGCTTACAGGGGGCGTCTGAAAAACTGTTTTTT.